The present TCR beta chain was sequenced within a study of blood T cell repertoires in COVID-19. Study context: The cDNA or gDNA used as material had been derived from T cells, B-cell-depleted T cells, or PBMCs.

Sequencing was performed with immunoSEQ multiplex PCR; in TCRdb, only in-frame clones are kept and a portion is missing. The sample yields about 170,000 clones, 80% to 95% seen once. The material sequenced was peripheral blood. This sequence was found in a man under 40 with COVID-19, enrolled during active disease.

This chain's CDR3 is CASSVASSYNSPLHF. For the CDR3, the DNA is TGTGCCAGCAGCGTCGCGAGCTCCTATAATTCACCCCTCCACTTT. V and J are TRBV7-9 and TRBJ1-6, with D unresolved. Trimming left V 5 bases short and J 0 bases short, with 8 bases between. Germline V CDR1 and CDR2: SEHNR, FQNEAQ (reference sequence). This CDR3 is 15 amino acids long.